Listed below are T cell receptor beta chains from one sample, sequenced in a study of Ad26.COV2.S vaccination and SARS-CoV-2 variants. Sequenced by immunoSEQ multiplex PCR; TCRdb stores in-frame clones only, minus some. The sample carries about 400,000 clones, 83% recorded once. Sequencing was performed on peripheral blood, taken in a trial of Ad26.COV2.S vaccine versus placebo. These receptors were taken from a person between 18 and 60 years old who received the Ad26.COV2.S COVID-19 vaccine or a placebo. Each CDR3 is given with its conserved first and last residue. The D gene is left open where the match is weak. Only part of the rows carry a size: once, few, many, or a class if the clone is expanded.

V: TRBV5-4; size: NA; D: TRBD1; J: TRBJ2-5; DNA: TGTGCCAGCAGGGAACAGGGGGGGACCCAGTACTTC; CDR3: CASREQGGTQYF
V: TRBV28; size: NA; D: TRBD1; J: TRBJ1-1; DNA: TGTGCCAGCAGCTCAGGGGGCGTTGAAGCTTTCTTT; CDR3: CASSSGGVEAFF
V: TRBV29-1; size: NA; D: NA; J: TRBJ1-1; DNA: TGCAGCGTCCCCGGGACAACTGAAGCTTTCTTT; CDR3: CSVPGTTEAFF
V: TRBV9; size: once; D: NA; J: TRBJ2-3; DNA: TGTGCCAGCAGCGTCCGTGACAGAGATACGCAGTATTTT; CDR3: CASSVRDRDTQYF
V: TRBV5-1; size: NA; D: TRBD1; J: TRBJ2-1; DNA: TGCGCCAGCAGCTTGGTTGGGACAGGGACCAATGAGCAGTTCTTC; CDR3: CASSLVGTGTNEQFF
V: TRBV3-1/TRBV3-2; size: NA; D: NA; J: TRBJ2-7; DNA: TGTGCCAGCAGCCAAGATCTGGGGACGAAGTACTTC; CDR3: CASSQDLGTKYF
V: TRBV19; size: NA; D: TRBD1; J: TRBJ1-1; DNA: TGTGCCAGTAGTATAGGGGCAAGGACAGGGGGCCTGAACACTGAAGCTTTCTTT; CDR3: CASSIGARTGGLNTEAFF
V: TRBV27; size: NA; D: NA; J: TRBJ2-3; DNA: TGTGCCAGCAGTTTTGCCCGCAGAGCAGATACGCAGTATTTT; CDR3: CASSFARRADTQYF
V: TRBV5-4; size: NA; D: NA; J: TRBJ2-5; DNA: TGTGCCAGCAGCCGACCAGAAGAGACCCAGTACTTC; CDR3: CASSRPEETQYF
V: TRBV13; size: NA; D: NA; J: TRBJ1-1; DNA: TGTGCCAGCAGCTTAGGGGGCCGTAACACTGAAGCTTTCTTT; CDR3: CASSLGGRNTEAFF
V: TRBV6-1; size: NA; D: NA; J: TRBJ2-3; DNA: TGTGCCAGCAGTGACAACTTGGCAGATACGCAGTATTTT; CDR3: CASSDNLADTQYF